These 23 T cell receptor beta chains came from one sample sequenced in a study of neurological immune-mediated disorders (dated by TCRdb to about 2019). The time point label for this specimen denotes: longitudinal time-point 3. The library was generated by 5' RACE. TCRdb lists the instrument as Illumina HiSeq 2500. The raw public reads went through TCRdb reprocessing: fastp at Q25, MiXCR clone calling, in-frame beta chains kept. For every CDR3 protein sequence, its rows merge into one entry that carries the most common genes and DNA. The table for this sample lists 95,000 to 110,000 distinct CDR3 sequences; more than 10% of them were counted only once. Clones ranked in the top ten supply about 3% of the sample. The sample taken for sequencing was PBMCs. These receptors originate from a female donor with HTLV-1-associated myelopathy (HAM/TSP).

V and J are TRBV20-1 and TRBJ2-2; 7 positions agree with TRBD1. In germline, CDR1 is DFQATT, CDR2 SNEGSKA (reference sequence). The J segment lost 3 bases and the V segment lost 7 bases, leaving 17 bases of the junction unmatched. This CDR3 contains 17 residues. This CDR3 is CSVNQPAGQEDTGELFF. CDR3 bases: TGCAGTGTTAACCAACCCGCCGGACAGGAGGACACCGGGGAGCTGTTTTTT.

Many counts were recorded for this clonotype. The genes are TRBV12-3 or TRBV12-4 and TRBJ2-7, with 7 positions matching TRBD1. This CDR3 contains 13 residues. After removal of 6 bases from V and 2 bases from J, the junction contained 4 bases not matched to a gene. CDR3 bases: TGTGCCAGCAGGCGACAGGGTCCCTACGAGCAGTACTTC. It is translated as CASRRQGPYEQYF.

This clonotype was detected ten times or more. CDR3 loop: CASIVVPTYNEQFF. In DNA, the CDR3 is TGCGCCAGCATCGTAGTCCCCACCTACAATGAGCAGTTCTTC. The chain couples TRBV5-1 to TRBJ2-1; D remains ambiguous. The CDR3 spans 14 residues. CDR1 is SGHRS and CDR2 is YFSETQ in the germline V gene. V gave up 6 bases and J gave up 2 bases, with 12 bases separating them. Filled out from reference TRBV5-1 and TRBJ2-1, the complete variable domain reads KAGVTQTPRYLIKTRGQQVTLSCSPISGHRSVSWYQQTPGQGLQFLFEYFSETQRNKGNFPGRFSGRQFSNSRSEMNVSTLELGDSALYLCASIVVPTYNEQFFGPGTRLTVL.

This clonotype has a count of ten or more. The CDR3 DNA reads TGCGCCAGCAGCTTGATGGGGAACGGGGAGCTGTTTTTT. Residues: CASSLMGNGELFF. This chain uses TRBV5-1 with TRBJ2-2; D gene uncertain. The CDR3 runs to 13 residues. The germline V and J ends were trimmed by 1 base and 7 bases, with 8 bases remaining between them. Germline-derived CDR1 and CDR2 are SGHRS and YFSETQ.

In this sample, this clonotype turned up many times. The chain links TRBV5-5 to TRBJ2-3; perhaps TRBD2 as D (5 bases). With 4 bases removed from V and 4 bases from J, the gap between germline ends came to 13 bases. Germline CDR1 SGHKS, CDR2 YYEKEE (reference sequence). This CDR3 spans 14 amino acids. This CDR3 reads CASSRVLAADTQYF. The CDR3 bases are TGTGCCAGCAGCCGAGTCCTAGCTGCAGATACGCAGTATTTT. The variable domain in full, completed from reference TRBV5-5 and TRBJ2-3, reads DAGVTQSPTHLIKTRGQQVTLRCSPISGHKSVSWYQQVLGQGPQFIFQYYEKEERGRGNFPDRFSARQFPNYSSELNVNALLLGDSALYLCASSRVLAADTQYFGPGTRLTVL.

The sample holds many counts of this clonotype. The chain is built from TRBV20-1 and TRBJ2-5; possibly TRBD1 for D (5 bases). Germline V CDR1 and CDR2: DFQATT, SNEGSKA (reference sequence). The CDR3 loop spans 14 amino acids. V gave up 6 bases and J gave up 4 bases, with 18 bases separating them. The CDR3 sequence: CSATENPWRETQYF. The CDR3 DNA is TGCAGTGCGACAGAAAACCCCTGGCGAGAGACCCAGTACTTC.

In its sample, this clonotype was seen many times. The CDR3 loop reads CATSDGVSPDTQYF. The DNA of the CDR3 is TGTGCCACCAGTGATGGAGTTTCCCCAGATACGCAGTATTTT. This sequence joins TRBV24-1 and TRBJ2-3; D is unresolved. Germline-derived CDR1 and CDR2 are KGHDR and SFDVKD. The CDR3 is made up of 14 amino acids. V was pared by 3 bases and J by 4 bases, with 10 bases between.

This clonotype was seen ten or more times. This chain connects TRBV6-5 to TRBJ1-1; perhaps TRBD1 as D (5 bases). V shed 6 bases and J shed 1 base, with 21 bases lying between them. Germline V gene lookup returns CDR1 MNHEY and CDR2 SVGAGI. The CDR3 runs to 17 residues. CDR3: CASSPYQGLTQNTEAFF. CDR3 bases: TGTGCCAGCAGCCCCTACCAGGGACTTACCCAGAACACTGAAGCTTTCTTT.

This clonotype was picked up many times. The chain links TRBV2 to TRBJ2-7; no firm D call. The germline V gene has CDR1 SNHLY and CDR2 FYNNEI. This CDR3 comprises 15 residues. The V and J ends lost 4 bases and 5 bases respectively, with 18 bases between them. This CDR3 reads CASSAPGSKGHEQYF. The CDR3 bases are TGTGCCAGCAGTGCCCCGGGTTCGAAAGGCCACGAGCAGTACTTC.

At least ten counts were recorded for this clonotype. The chain is built from TRBV25-1 and TRBJ1-2; D is possibly TRBD1 (5 bases). Trimming pared 1 base from V and 6 bases from J, leaving 9 bases between. Per germline, CDR1 MGHDK and CDR2 SYGVNS. The CDR3 spans 13 residues. The DNA of the CDR3 is TGTGCCAGCAGTGAATCAGGGTTCCATGGCTACACCTTC. This sequence encodes CASSESGFHGYTF.

This clonotype was seen at least ten times. V usage is TRBV7-9 and J usage is TRBJ2-7; D gene unclear. The CDR3 contains 14 residues. The V gene's germline CDR1 is SEHNR and CDR2 FQNEAQ (reference sequence). V lost 1 base and J lost 1, with 8 bases in between. CDR3: CASSLVEGSYEQYF. For the CDR3, the DNA is TGTGCCAGCAGCTTAGTGGAAGGATCCTACGAGCAGTACTTC.

This clonotype has a count of ten or more. The chain links TRBV10-2 to TRBJ2-2, with TRBD2 matching 9 bases. Per the germline V gene, CDR1 is WSHSY and CDR2 is SAAADI. This CDR3 is 14 amino acids long. V was clipped by 6 bases and J by 7 bases; unmatched bases: 6. The CDR3 protein is CASRRLAEGGELFF. CDR3 sequence (DNA): TGCGCCAGCAGAAGACTAGCGGAGGGCGGGGAGCTGTTTTTT.

This clonotype showed up many times. This chain connects TRBV5-4 to TRBJ2-1, with 8 nucleotides matching TRBD1. Unmatched junction bases numbered 9, after V lost 3 bases and J lost 7 bases. The germline gives CDR1 SGHNT, CDR2 YYREEE (reference sequence). The CDR3 is made up of 15 amino acids. This chain's CDR3 is CASSYPGTGRNEQFF. The CDR3 DNA reads as TGTGCCAGCAGCTACCCCGGGACAGGAAGGAATGAGCAGTTCTTC.

Only a few counts were recorded for this clonotype. The chain links TRBV6-6 to TRBJ2-5; D possibly corresponds to TRBD2 (6 bases). CDR1 and CDR2 (germline): MNHNY, SVGAGI (reference sequence). The CDR3 loop spans 15 amino acids. V was pared by 4 bases and J by 4 bases, with 16 bases between. The CDR3 bases are TGTGCCAGCAGTTCCCTAGCGCCTGGGGCAGAGACCCAGTACTTC. Protein: CASSSLAPGAETQYF.

This clonotype was detected ten times or more. The chain uses TRBV5-1 and TRBJ2-5; TRBD2 agrees at 13 bases. The CDR3 totals 16 residues. CDR1 and CDR2 from the germline V gene are SGHRS and YFSETQ. V shed 2 bases and J 1 base; nucleotides not matched to a gene: 2. CDR3 coding DNA: TGCGCCAGCAGCTTTGGGACTAGCGGGACCCAAGAGACCCAGTACTTC. It codes for CASSFGTSGTQETQYF. Full variable domain (missing parts from reference TRBV5-1 and TRBJ2-5): KAGVTQTPRYLIKTRGQQVTLSCSPISGHRSVSWYQQTPGQGLQFLFEYFSETQRNKGNFPGRFSGRQFSNSRSEMNVSTLELGDSALYLCASSFGTSGTQETQYFGPGTRLLVL.

Many counts were recorded for this clonotype. The chain links TRBV9 to TRBJ2-3; D possibly corresponds to TRBD1 (7 bases). Germline CDR1 reads SGDLS; CDR2 reads YYNGEE. This CDR3 contains 16 residues. V lost 0 bases and J 2 bases, leaving 13 bases between the germline ends. CDR3 nucleotides: TGTGCCAGCAGCGTAGTAGGGGGGACAGCCACAGATACGCAGTATTTT. Protein product: CASSVVGGTATDTQYF.

About this clonotype itself: A much larger clone differs by one base, so this may be a read error. Without the conserved terminal phenylalanine or tryptophan, this CDR3 likely stems from a read error. The chain carries TRBV7-7 and TRBJ2-1, with D possibly being TRBD2 (7 bases). The CDR3 spans 14 residues. V lost 6 bases to trimming and J lost 6 bases, with 15 bases between them. CDR1 is SSHAT, CDR2 FNYEAQ, per germline (reference sequence). The CDR3, as DNA: TGTGCCAGCAGTCCCGTGAGGGGGGGCAATGAGCAGTTCTTA. Its translation is CASSPVRGGNEQFL.

This clonotype was found many times. The CDR3 nucleotides are TGCGCTTCGTCTACCGGGGAGTACAATGAGCAGTTCTTC. Protein sequence: CASSTGEYNEQFF. The chain recombines TRBV5-1 with TRBJ2-1; the D gene is possibly TRBD2 (5 bases). Germline V gene sequence: CDR1 SGHRS, CDR2 YFSETQ. The CDR3 totals 13 residues. The complete variable domain, with remaining parts taken from reference TRBV5-1 and TRBJ2-1, reads KAGVTQTPRYLIKTRGQQVTLSCSPISGHRSVSWYQQTPGQGLQFLFEYFSETQRNKGNFPGRFSGRQFSNSRSEMNVSTLELGDSALYLCASSTGEYNEQFFGPGTRLTVL.

This clonotype was recorded a few times. V is TRBV10-3 and J is TRBJ2-3; 7 bases align to TRBD1. After removal of 3 bases from V and 2 bases from J, the junction contained 17 bases not matched to a gene. CDR1 is ENHRY, CDR2 SYGVKD, per germline. The CDR3 has 19 amino acids. The CDR3 nucleotides are TGTGCCATCAGTGAAAGGAAGCCCCAGGGACAGTGGGACACAGATACGCAGTATTTT. Its translation is CAISERKPQGQWDTDTQYF.

In this sample, this clonotype turned up many times. The chain joins TRBV29-1 to TRBJ2-1; perhaps TRBD2 as D (5 bases). Trimming removed 0 bases at V and 9 bases at J, with 12 bases between. CDR3 length: 13 amino acids. Germline CDR1 SQVTM, CDR2 ANQGSEA. The CDR3 spells CSVEDRPEGEQFF. The CDR3 region has the DNA TGCAGCGTTGAAGATCGTCCCGAGGGTGAGCAGTTCTTC.

Ten or more counts support this clonotype. The rearrangement joins TRBV5-1 to TRBJ2-3, with D possibly matching TRBD2 (5 bases). This CDR3 comprises 14 residues. The V end was cut by 0 bases, the J end by 0 bases, with 5 bases between. Per germline, CDR1 SGHRS and CDR2 YFSETQ. The DNA of the CDR3 is TGCGCCAGCAGCTTGGGGGAGAGCACAGATACGCAGTATTTT. Translated: CASSLGESTDTQYF.

In this sample, this clonotype turned up many times. V and J are TRBV24-1 and TRBJ2-7, with D perhaps matching TRBD2 (6 bases). V was clipped by 4 bases and J by 3 bases, with 15 bases between them. The germline CDR1 and CDR2 sequences are KGHDR and SFDVKD. The length of the CDR3 is 15 residues. CDR3 in amino acids: CATSESSAGDYEQYF. The DNA of the CDR3 is TGTGCCACCAGTGAATCTAGCGCTGGGGACTACGAGCAGTACTTC.

In this sample, this clonotype turned up many times. The chain is built from TRBV12-3 or TRBV12-4 and TRBJ2-3, with 7 bases matching TRBD2. The trim removed 6 bases at V and 2 bases at J, leaving 5 bases unmatched. CDR3 size: 14 residues. CDR3 loop: CASSQTSSTDTQYF. The CDR3 DNA reads as TGTGCCAGCAGCCAGACTAGCTCCACAGATACGCAGTATTTT.